This paragraph reports one TCR beta chain. The data were obtained in a study of blood T cell repertoires in COVID-19. Sequencing used immunoSEQ multiplex PCR; TCRdb keeps in-frame clones, though not all of them. The sample contains approximately 300,000 clones, roughly 90% of which appear only once. The CDR3 sequence is 16 residues long. Germline lookup yields CDR1 MNHNS and CDR2 SASEGT. V gave up 4 bases and J gave up 1 base, with 16 bases separating them. This chain joins TRBV6-1 and TRBJ1-1; possible D gene TRBD1, 6 bases. The source is a woman aged 50 to 60 with active or convalescent COVID-19. Sequencing used peripheral blood. The CDR3 DNA reads as TGTGCCAGCAGTGTACTGGACAGCTTGGCGAACACTGAAGCTTTCTTT. Protein sequence: CASSVLDSLANTEAFF.